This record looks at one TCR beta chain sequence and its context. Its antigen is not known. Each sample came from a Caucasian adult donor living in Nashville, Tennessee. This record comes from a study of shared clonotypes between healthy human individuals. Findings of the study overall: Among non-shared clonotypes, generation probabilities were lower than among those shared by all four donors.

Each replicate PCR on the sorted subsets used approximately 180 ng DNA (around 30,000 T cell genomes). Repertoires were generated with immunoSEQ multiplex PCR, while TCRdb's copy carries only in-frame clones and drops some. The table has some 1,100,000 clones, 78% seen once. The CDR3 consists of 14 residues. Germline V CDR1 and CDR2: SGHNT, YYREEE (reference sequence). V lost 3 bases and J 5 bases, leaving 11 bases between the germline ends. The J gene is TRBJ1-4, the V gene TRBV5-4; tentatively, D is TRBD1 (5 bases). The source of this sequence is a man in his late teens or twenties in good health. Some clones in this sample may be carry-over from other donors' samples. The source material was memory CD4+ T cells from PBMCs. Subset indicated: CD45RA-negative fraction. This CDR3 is CASSSEQGNEKLFF. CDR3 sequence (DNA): TGTGCCAGCAGCTCCGAGCAGGGAAATGAAAAACTGTTTTTT.